One sample yielded the 24 T cell receptor beta chains listed below, sequenced in a study of somatic mutations in cytotoxic T cells in rheumatoid arthritis. Profiling relied on immunoSEQ multiplex PCR, and the TCRdb table lists in-frame clones only, not all of them. This sample has about 18,000 clones, with approximately 80% found just once. Sequences were obtained from CD8+ T cells sorted from blood. The receptors stem from an adult with rheumatoid arthritis.

This chain joins TRBV6-5 and TRBJ1-5, with D unclear. Germline-derived CDR1 and CDR2 are MNHEY and SVGAGI. V was cut by 2 bases and J by 3 bases, with 11 bases left in between. The CDR3 spans 15 residues. CDR3 sequence reads: CASSYNDGSNQPQHF. The DNA of the CDR3 is TGTGCCAGCAGTTACAACGACGGGTCCAATCAGCCCCAGCATTTT.

This clone came up a few times. This rearrangement joins TRBV6-5 to TRBJ1-1, with D unclear. This CDR3 is 12 amino acids long. From germline, CDR1 is MNHEY and CDR2 SVGAGI. V was pared by 8 bases and J by 1 base, with 8 bases between. The CDR3 nucleotides are TGTGCCAGCGCGGCGGGGAACACTGAAGCTTTCTTT. It encodes CASAAGNTEAFF.

The chain links TRBV20-1 to TRBJ2-4, with D possibly being TRBD1 (7 bases). This CDR3 contains 10 residues. V was trimmed by 6 bases and J by 8 bases, leaving 8 bases between them. CDR1 DFQATT and CDR2 SNEGSKA come from the germline V gene (reference sequence). CDR3 coding DNA: TGCAGTGCCAGGGGGGACATTCAGTACTTC. Amino acids: CSARGDIQYF.

Only a few counts were recorded for this clone. CDR3 residues: CAWSPGGAGYGYTF. DNA of the CDR3: TGTGCCTGGAGTCCAGGGGGCGCTGGCTATGGCTACACCTTC. V is TRBV30 and J is TRBJ1-2, with TRBD1 matching over 8 bases. V shed 2 bases, J shed 4 bases, and the junction held 6 bases outside the gene matches. The CDR3 runs 14 residues. From germline, CDR1 is GTSNPN and CDR2 SVGIG (reference sequence).

This chain links TRBV7-2 with TRBJ2-4; a possible D gene is TRBD2 (5 bases). V lost 3 bases and J 3 bases, leaving 9 bases between the germline ends. This CDR3 spans 14 amino acids. The germline CDR1 and CDR2 sequences are SGHTA and FQGNSA. Here the CDR3 reads CASSFGIYKNIQYF. The CDR3 nucleotides are TGTGCCAGCAGCTTCGGGATTTACAAAAACATTCAGTACTTC.

The rearrangement joins TRBV19 to TRBJ2-7; D is perhaps TRBD1 (6 bases). Trimming removed 5 bases at V and 7 bases at J, with 9 bases between. Germline V lookup: CDR1 LNHDA, CDR2 SQIVND (reference sequence). The CDR3 totals 11 residues. The CDR3 sequence: CASSWGREQYF. CDR3 coding DNA: TGTGCCAGTAGTTGGGGGCGGGAGCAGTACTTC.

The V and J genes are TRBV12-5 and TRBJ1-1, with TRBD1 matching 8 bases. Germline CDR1 is LGHNT and CDR2 is FRNRAP. The junction had 5 bases not matched to a gene; V was cut back by 5 bases and J by 3 bases. The CDR3 has 14 residues. The CDR3 DNA reads TGTGCTAGTGGTCTACAGGGGGGTGACACTGAAGCTTTCTTT. This codes for CASGLQGGDTEAFF. The whole variable domain, filled in from reference TRBV12-5 and TRBJ1-1, reads DARVTQTPRHKVTEMGQEVTMRCQPILGHNTVFWYRQTMMQGLELLAYFRNRAPLDDSGMPKDRFSAEMPDATLATLKIQPSEPRDSAVYFCASGLQGGDTEAFFGQGTRLTVV.

The chain links TRBV6-5 to TRBJ2-1; possibly TRBD2 for D (5 bases). This CDR3 spans 11 amino acids. The germline gives CDR1 MNHEY, CDR2 SVGAGI. V was clipped by 6 bases and J by 8 bases, with 8 bases between them. The CDR3 loop is CASRAGDEQFF. As DNA, the CDR3 is TGTGCCAGCAGGGCCGGGGATGAGCAGTTCTTC.

V usage is TRBV28 and J usage is TRBJ2-7; tentatively, D is TRBD1 (5 bases). Between the trimmed V and J ends, which lost 7 bases and 3 bases, there was a span of 7 bases. Germline V gene sequence: CDR1 MDHEN, CDR2 SYDVKM. This CDR3 has 11 residues. The CDR3 here is CASTRVYEQYF. The DNA for the CDR3 is TGTGCCAGCACCAGGGTCTACGAGCAGTACTTC.

The rearrangement uses TRBV11-2 and TRBJ1-4, with 7 bases that match TRBD1. There are 16 residues in the CDR3. V dropped 2 bases and J dropped 5; count of bases not matched to a gene: 8. Germline values: CDR1 SGHAT, CDR2 FQNNGV. The chain's CDR3 is CASSLTRDSYNEKLFF. The CDR3, as DNA: TGTGCCAGCAGCTTAACTCGGGACAGCTACAATGAAAAACTGTTTTTT.

This clone was found once. The chain carries TRBV10-3 and TRBJ2-3; perhaps TRBD2 as D (7 bases). The V end was cut by 7 bases, the J end by 1 base, with 21 bases between. Looked up from germline, CDR1 is ENHRY and CDR2 is SYGVKD. This CDR3 is built from 17 residues. DNA for the CDR3: TGTGCCATCACCGAGGGGGGTGCGGGAGAGGGCACAGATACGCAGTATTTT. Residues: CAITEGGAGEGTDTQYF.

This clone was picked up a small number of times. V usage is TRBV27 and J usage is TRBJ1-2; D is possibly TRBD1 (6 bases). Trimming pared 2 bases from V and 3 bases from J, leaving 13 bases between. The CDR3 covers 15 residues. Germline CDR1 reads MNHEY; CDR2 reads SMNVEV (reference sequence). For the CDR3, the DNA is TGTGCCAGCAGTTTAACGACAGGAGCCCACTATGGCTACACCTTC. Translating it yields CASSLTTGAHYGYTF.

The V and J genes are TRBV7-9 and TRBJ2-1, with D perhaps being TRBD1 or TRBD2 (6 bases each). The CDR3 has 15 residues. V was shortened by 8 bases and J by 4 bases, with 18 bases between the two germline ends. The germline V gene encodes CDR1 SEHNR and CDR2 FQNEAQ (reference sequence). The CDR3 spells CASGTWGAEYNEQFF. CDR3 coding DNA: TGTGCCAGCGGGACTTGGGGGGCGGAGTACAATGAGCAGTTCTTC.

This clone was detected only once. The CDR3 DNA follows: TGTGCCAGCAGCGGGGACGCTACCGACAAACTGTTTTTT. Its translation is CASSGDATDKLFF. The chain is built from TRBV5-4 and TRBJ1-4; TRBD1 is a possible D gene (5 bases). The germline CDR1 and CDR2 sequences are SGHNT and YYREEE (reference sequence). CDR3 size: 13 residues. V was pared by 4 bases and J by 11 bases, with 15 bases between.

J is TRBJ2-2 and V is TRBV2; 7 bases align to TRBD2. This CDR3 contains 15 residues. Trimming removed 3 bases from V and 4 bases from J; junction bases left unmatched: 5. Germline assignment: CDR1 SNHLY and CDR2 FYNNEI. CDR3 sequence (DNA): TGTGCCAGCAGTGATTGGCGGGAGAGCACCGGGGAGCTGTTTTTT. The encoded protein is CASSDWRESTGELFF.

V is TRBV4-1 and J is TRBJ2-7; possibly TRBD1 for D (6 bases). Between the trimmed V and J ends, which lost 1 base and 4 bases, there was a span of 11 bases. Germline lookup yields CDR1 MGHRA and CDR2 YSYEKL. The CDR3 extends over 14 amino acids. CDR3 sequence reads: CASSQAARGYEQYF. The CDR3 nucleotides are TGCGCCAGCAGCCAAGCGGCCAGGGGTTACGAGCAGTACTTC.

The V and J genes are TRBV5-1 and TRBJ1-2; TRBD1 aligns across 7 bases. Trimming removed 0 bases from V and 1 base from J; junction bases left unmatched: 9. This CDR3 spans 17 amino acids. Germline CDR1 SGHRS, CDR2 YFSETQ. CDR3 coding DNA: TGCGCCAGCAGCTTGGGAGGGGGCCACCCCCTTAACTATGGCTACACCTTC. It is translated as CASSLGGGHPLNYGYTF.

J is TRBJ2-1 and V is TRBV11-2; D ambiguous. This CDR3 is 10 amino acids long. Germline loops: CDR1 SGHAT, CDR2 FQNNGV. V lost 8 bases, J lost 8 bases, and 7 bases lay in between. CDR3 sequence reads: CASGADEQFF. In DNA, the CDR3 is TGTGCCAGCGGAGCCGATGAGCAGTTCTTC.

V is TRBV2 and J is TRBJ2-2; possible D gene TRBD1, 5 bases. Trimming stripped 6 bases from V and 5 bases from J, with 10 bases between. The CDR3 runs to 13 residues. Per the germline V gene, CDR1 is SNHLY and CDR2 is FYNNEI. The CDR3 region is CASRGRQTGELFF. The CDR3 DNA reads as TGTGCCAGCAGAGGTCGACAGACCGGGGAGCTGTTTTTT.

The chain joins TRBV13 to TRBJ2-7; D might be TRBD1 or TRBD2, each matching 5 bases. This CDR3 region has 15 residues. The V end was cut by 5 bases, the J end by 1 base, with 15 bases between. From germline, CDR1 is PRHDT and CDR2 FYEKMQ (reference sequence). The CDR3 spells CASSVTGTPSYEQYF. DNA of the CDR3: TGTGCCAGCAGCGTAACCGGGACGCCGTCCTACGAGCAGTACTTC.

The chain is built from TRBV7-9 and TRBJ1-2, with D possibly being TRBD1 (6 bases). Germline V gene sequence: CDR1 SEHNR, CDR2 FQNEAQ (reference sequence). V was pared by 5 bases and J by 1 base, with 14 bases between. This CDR3 contains 15 residues. CDR3 sequence: CASSPRTVFNYGYTF. The CDR3 nucleotides read TGTGCCAGCAGCCCAAGGACAGTTTTTAACTATGGCTACACCTTC. Looking up the rest from reference TRBV7-9 and TRBJ1-2 gives the full variable domain: DTGVSQNPRHKITKRGQNVTFRCDPISEHNRLYWYRQTLGQGPEFLTYFQNEAQLEKSRLLSDRFSAERPKGSFSTLEIQRTEQGDSAMYLCASSPRTVFNYGYTFGSGTRLTVV.

Points on this clone: The germline gene is not matched at one end of the junction; a read error may be the cause. The chain is built from TRBV4-1 and TRBJ2-1; D call uncertain. Germline V gives CDR1 MGHRA, CDR2 YSYEKL. The CDR3 covers 15 residues. The CDR3 sequence is CASSPPTDSYNEQFF. Here the CDR3 DNA reads TGTGCCAGCAGCCCCCCCACTGACTCCTACAATGAGCAGTTCTTC.

The rearrangement joins TRBV27 to TRBJ1-5; 8 positions match TRBD1. The germline V gene encodes CDR1 MNHEY and CDR2 SMNVEV (reference sequence). The trim removed 6 bases at V and 7 bases at J, leaving 8 bases unmatched. The CDR3 totals 14 residues. The CDR3 spells CASRAGQATQPQHF. CDR3 bases: TGTGCCAGCAGGGCGGGACAGGCAACCCAGCCCCAGCATTTT.

The chain combines TRBV27 with TRBJ2-2; D remains ambiguous. CDR3 length: 14 residues. Between the trimmed V and J ends, which lost 6 bases and 5 bases, there was a span of 13 bases. The germline CDR1 and CDR2 sequences are MNHEY and SMNVEV (reference sequence). CDR3 sequence: CASSRFGVTGELFF. The CDR3, as DNA: TGTGCCAGCAGCCGGTTTGGAGTTACCGGGGAGCTGTTTTTT.